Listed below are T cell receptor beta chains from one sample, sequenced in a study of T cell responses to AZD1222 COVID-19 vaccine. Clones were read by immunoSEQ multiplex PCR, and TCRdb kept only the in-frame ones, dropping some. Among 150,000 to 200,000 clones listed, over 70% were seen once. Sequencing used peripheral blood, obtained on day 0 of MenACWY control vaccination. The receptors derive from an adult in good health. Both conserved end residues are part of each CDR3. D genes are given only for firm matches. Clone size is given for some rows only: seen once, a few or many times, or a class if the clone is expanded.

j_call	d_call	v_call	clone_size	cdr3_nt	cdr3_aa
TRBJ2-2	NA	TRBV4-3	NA	TGCGCCAGCAGCCAAGATGTGACAGTTAACACCGGGGAGCTGTTTTTT	CASSQDVTVNTGELFF
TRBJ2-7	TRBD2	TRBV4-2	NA	TGTGCCAGCAGCCTCACTAGCGCCCGACGCGAGCAGTACTTC	CASSLTSARREQYF
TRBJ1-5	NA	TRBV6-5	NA	TGTGCCAGCAGTTATTCCACAGCCGTTCAGCCCCAGCATTTT	CASSYSTAVQPQHF
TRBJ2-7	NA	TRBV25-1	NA	TGTGCCAGCAGTGAATCAACAGTCAAGAGCGAGCAGTACTTC	CASSESTVKSEQYF
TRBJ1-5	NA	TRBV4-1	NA	TGCGCCAGCAGCCAAGAAAGGTCCAGAGGTCAGCCCCAGCATTTT	CASSQERSRGQPQHF
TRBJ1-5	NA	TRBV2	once	TGTGCCAGCTGTAATAGCAATCAGCCCCAGCATTTT	CASCNSNQPQHF
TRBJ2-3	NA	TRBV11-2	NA	TGTGCCAGCAGCTTAAGCAGGGTCACAGATACGCAGTATTTT	CASSLSRVTDTQYF
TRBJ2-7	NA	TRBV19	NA	TGTGCCAGTAGCCAGGGAGGTGTCTACGAGCAGTACTTC	CASSQGGVYEQYF
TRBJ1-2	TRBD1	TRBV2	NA	TGTGCCAGCAGGTTGACAGGGGATGGCTACACCTTC	CASRLTGDGYTF
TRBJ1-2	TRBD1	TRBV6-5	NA	TGTGCCAGCAGCCAGGGGGGGGCCGACGGCTACACCTTC	CASSQGGADGYTF
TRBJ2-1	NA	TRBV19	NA	TGTGCCAGTAGTATGCGCTCCGTGGCCCATGAGCAGTTCTTC	CASSMRSVAHEQFF
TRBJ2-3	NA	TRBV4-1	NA	TGCGCCAGCAGCCAAGAAAGCACTAGCACAGATACGCAGTATTTT	CASSQESTSTDTQYF
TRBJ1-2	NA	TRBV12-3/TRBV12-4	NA	TGTGCCAGCACCCATAACTATGGCTACACCTTC	CASTHNYGYTF
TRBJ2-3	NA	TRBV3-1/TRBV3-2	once	TGTGCCAGCAGCCTTAGGATCTATGAGGGCACAGATACGCAGTATTTT	CASSLRIYEGTDTQYF
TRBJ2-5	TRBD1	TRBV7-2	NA	TGTGCCAGCAGCTTAGAAGCAGGGACAGGGATGGAGACCCAGTACTTC	CASSLEAGTGMETQYF
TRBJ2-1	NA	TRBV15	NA	TGTGCCACCAGCAGCGCGGGATACAATGAGCAGTTCTTC	CATSSAGYNEQFF
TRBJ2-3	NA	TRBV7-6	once	TGTGCCAGCAGCCTATTAAGGACGGTTACAGATACGCAGTATTTT	CASSLLRTVTDTQYF
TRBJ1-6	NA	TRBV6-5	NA	TGTGCCAGCAGTTACTCGCTAGGGAGGGAAAATTCACCCCTCCACTTT	CASSYSLGRENSPLHF
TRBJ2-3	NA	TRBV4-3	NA	TGCGCCAGCAGCCAGGAAGATGTAGCCACCACCGAGGGGCAGTATTTT	CASSQEDVATTEGQYF
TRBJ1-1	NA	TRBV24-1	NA	TGTGCCACCAGTGGATCCCAGGGTTTGAACACTGAAGCTTTCTTT	CATSGSQGLNTEAFF
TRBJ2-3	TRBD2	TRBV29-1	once	TGCAGCGTTGTTACTAGCGCTACCTTTACGCAGTATTTT	CSVVTSATFTQYF
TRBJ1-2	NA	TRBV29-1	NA	TGCAGCGTCGAAACCAGGGCCAACTATGGCTACACCTTC	CSVETRANYGYTF
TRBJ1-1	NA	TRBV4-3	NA	TGCGCCAGCAGCCAAGGTCCGGGCCAGAACACTGAAGCTTTCTTT	CASSQGPGQNTEAFF
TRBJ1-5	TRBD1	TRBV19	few	TGTGCCAGTAGGGCAGACAGGGGGCTGAATCAGCCCCAGCATTTT	CASRADRGLNQPQHF
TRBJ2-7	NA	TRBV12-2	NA	TGTGCAAGTCGCTTCACTAGCGCGGCCTACGAGCAGTACTTC	CASRFTSAAYEQYF
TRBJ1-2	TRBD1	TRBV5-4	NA	TGTGCCAGCATTGGACAGGGATCGGCGGATATTGGCTACACCTTC	CASIGQGSADIGYTF
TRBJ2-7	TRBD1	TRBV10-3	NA	TGTGCCATCAGCGGACAGCCCACAGGGGCTTACGAGCAGTACTTC	CAISGQPTGAYEQYF
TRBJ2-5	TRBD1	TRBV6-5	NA	TGTGCCAGCAGGAAGGGGACAGGGACAAGGGAGACCCAGTACTTC	CASRKGTGTRETQYF
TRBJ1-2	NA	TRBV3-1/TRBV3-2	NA	TGTGCCAGCAGCCAACATGGGGACTATGGCTACACCTTC	CASSQHGDYGYTF
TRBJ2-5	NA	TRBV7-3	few	TGTGCCAGCAGCCAGTTAGACCAAGAGACCCAGTACTTC	CASSQLDQETQYF
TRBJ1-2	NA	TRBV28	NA	TGTGCCAGCAGTTTATGGGACACTAACTATGGCTACACCTTC	CASSLWDTNYGYTF
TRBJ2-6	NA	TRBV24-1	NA	TGTGCCACCTCACCGGGGGCAGGTATCGACGTCCTGACTTTC	CATSPGAGIDVLTF
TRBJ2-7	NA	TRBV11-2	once	TGTGCCAGCAGCTCCTTTGTGACCTACGAGCAGTACTTC	CASSSFVTYEQYF
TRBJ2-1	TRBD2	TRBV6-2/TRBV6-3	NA	TGTGCCAGCAGTTACTTTCGGCTAGCGGATTTGAATGAGCAGTTCTTC	CASSYFRLADLNEQFF
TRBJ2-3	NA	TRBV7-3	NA	TGTGCCAGCGCTGAGGGGAGTACAGATACGCAGTATTTT	CASAEGSTDTQYF
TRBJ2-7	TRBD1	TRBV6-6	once	TGTGCCAGCAGTTCCAGGACAGGGGCCACCGGTTACGAGCAGTACTTC	CASSSRTGATGYEQYF
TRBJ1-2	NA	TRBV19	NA	TGTGCCAGTAGCGGCTCCGGCTATGGCTACACCTTC	CASSGSGYGYTF
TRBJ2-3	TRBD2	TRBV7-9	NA	TGTGCCAGCAGCTCGCTTCCGGGACTAGGGGCAGATACGCAGTATTTT	CASSSLPGLGADTQYF
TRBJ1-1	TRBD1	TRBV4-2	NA	TGTGCCAGCAGCGCAATTTGGACAGGAACTGAAGCTTTCTTT	CASSAIWTGTEAFF
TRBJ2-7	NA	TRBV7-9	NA	TGTGCCACTATCCTCCAGGCAACCTACGAGCAGTACTTC	CATILQATYEQYF
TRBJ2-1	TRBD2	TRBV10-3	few	TGTGCCATCAGTGAGGAAGCGGGGAGCTCCTACAATGAGCAGTTCTTC	CAISEEAGSSYNEQFF
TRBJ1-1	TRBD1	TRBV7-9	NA	TGTGCCAGCAGCTCCCTGGCAGGGGGCGTTTTGAACACTGAAGCTTTCTTT	CASSSLAGGVLNTEAFF
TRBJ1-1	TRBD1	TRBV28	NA	TGTGCCAGCAGCGGCAGGGGGCTTAACACTGAAGCTTTCTTT	CASSGRGLNTEAFF
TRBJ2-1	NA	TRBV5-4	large	TGTGCCAGCAGCCTGGACTCCCGCTCCTACAATGAGCAGTTCTTC	CASSLDSRSYNEQFF
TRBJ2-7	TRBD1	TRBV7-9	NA	TGTGCCAGCAGCCCATCTATGGGGATACCGGGACAGTATTACGAGCAGTACTTC	CASSPSMGIPGQYYEQYF
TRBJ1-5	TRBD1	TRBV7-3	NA	TGTGCCAGCAGCTTAAGCTTTAGGACAGGGGGGCCTAATAATCAGCCCCAGCATTTT	CASSLSFRTGGPNNQPQHF
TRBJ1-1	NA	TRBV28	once	TGTGCCAGCACCTCTTCGTGGAGGCTCGAAGGTGAAGCTTTCTTT	CASTSSWRLEGEAFF
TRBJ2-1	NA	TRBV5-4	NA	TGTGCCAGCAGCTTCACTAGTAACAATGAGCAGTTCTTC	CASSFTSNNEQFF